Sequencing of this TCR beta chain was carried out in a study of T cell responses to AZD1222 COVID-19 vaccine. The table came from immunoSEQ multiplex PCR; TCRdb's copy has only in-frame clones and leaves some out. Seen here are under 120,000 clones, 92% observed once, and the top ten hold roughly 1.1%. This CDR3 has 15 residues. V lost 5 bases to trimming and J lost 4 bases; unmatched junction nucleotides: 9. Germline-derived CDR1 and CDR2 are MNHEY and SVGAGI. The chain links TRBV6-5 to TRBJ2-7, with 9 positions matching TRBD1. The sample here was peripheral blood, taken on day 0 of AZD1222 vaccination. The sequence was collected from an adult in good health. The CDR3 here is CASSRRDRDGYEQYF. The CDR3 DNA is TGTGCCAGCAGTCGCCGGGACAGGGACGGGTACGAGCAGTACTTC.